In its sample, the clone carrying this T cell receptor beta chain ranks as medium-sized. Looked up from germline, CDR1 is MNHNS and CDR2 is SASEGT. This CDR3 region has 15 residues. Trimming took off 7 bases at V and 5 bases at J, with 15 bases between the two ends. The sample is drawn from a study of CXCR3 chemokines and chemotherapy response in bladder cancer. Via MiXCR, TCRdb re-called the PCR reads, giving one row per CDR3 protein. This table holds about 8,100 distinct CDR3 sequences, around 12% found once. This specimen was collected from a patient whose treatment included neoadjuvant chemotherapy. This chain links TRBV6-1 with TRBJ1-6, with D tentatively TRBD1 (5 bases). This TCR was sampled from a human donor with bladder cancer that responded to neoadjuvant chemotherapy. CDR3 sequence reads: CASIPAGLNNSPLHF. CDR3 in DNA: TGTGCCAGCATACCCGCGGGACTGAATAATTCACCCCTCCACTTT.